This TCR beta chain is from a study of blood T cell repertoires in COVID-19. The wider study: COVID-19 samples collected from the United States, Italy and Spain covered acute and convalescent phases. PBMCs, B-cell-depleted T cells, or T cells provided the cDNA or gDNA that made up the material.

Original analysis: Scientists estimated how many nucleated cells there were by amplifying reference gene primers. Produced via immunoSEQ multiplex PCR; TCRdb's table is partial and in-frame only. The D gene and trimming were derived from the DNA, and the V and J assignments and clone size from that table. The sample comprises fewer than 300,000 clones, around 90% of which are singletons, and 0.95% to 1.3% rests with the top ten. Participants were placed into cohorts based on the clinical history they reported. The CDR3 is made up of 15 amino acids. The germline V gene encodes CDR1 MNHEY and CDR2 SVGAGI. Unmatched junction bases numbered 2, after V lost 0 bases and J lost 3 bases.

The sample comprised PBMCs or T cells enriched from blood (not recorded which). The TCR sequence derives from a woman in her twenties or thirties who had recovered from COVID-19. The J gene is TRBJ2-7, the V gene TRBV6-5; 10 positions match TRBD2. CDR3 DNA sequence: TGTGCCAGCAGTTACTCGCTAGCGGGAGTCTACGAGCAGTACTTC. It is translated as CASSYSLAGVYEQYF.